Listed below are T cell receptor beta chains from one sample, sequenced in a study of blood T cell repertoires in COVID-19. Profiling relied on immunoSEQ multiplex PCR, and the TCRdb table lists in-frame clones only, not all of them. This table holds around 100,000 clones, about 80% found once. The sequenced sample was peripheral blood. The receptor source for this set is a man in his 70s with active or convalescent COVID-19. Each CDR3 is given with its conserved first and last residue. Each record gives: V gene, D gene, J gene, clone size, CDR3 DNA, CDR3 protein. A D gene is named only where the DNA matches it firmly. Only some rows state a clone size, as once, few, many or a class for expanded clones.

V gene: TRBV15; D gene: TRBD2; J gene: TRBJ2-7; clone size: once; CDR3 DNA: TGTGCCACCAGCAGAAATAGCGGGATAGGCCACGAGCAGTACTTC; CDR3 protein: CATSRNSGIGHEQYF
V gene: TRBV4-3; D gene: .; J gene: TRBJ1-1; clone size: .; CDR3 DNA: TGCGCCAGCAGCCAAGACTGGGGGGGCACTGAAGCTTTCTTT; CDR3 protein: CASSQDWGGTEAFF
V gene: TRBV12-3/TRBV12-4; D gene: TRBD2; J gene: TRBJ2-1; clone size: few; CDR3 DNA: TGTGCCAGCAGTTTGCGGGAGATCGAGGAGCAGTTCTTC; CDR3 protein: CASSLREIEEQFF
V gene: TRBV15; D gene: .; J gene: TRBJ1-1; clone size: .; CDR3 DNA: TGTGCCACCAGCAGAAATCAGGGAGGAACTGAAGCTTTCTTT; CDR3 protein: CATSRNQGGTEAFF
V gene: TRBV13; D gene: TRBD2; J gene: TRBJ2-1; clone size: .; CDR3 DNA: TGTGCCAGCAGCTGGACTAGCGGGGGTCCCTCCTACAATGAGCAGTTCTTC; CDR3 protein: CASSWTSGGPSYNEQFF
V gene: TRBV5-1; D gene: TRBD2; J gene: TRBJ2-1; clone size: .; CDR3 DNA: TGCGCCAGCAGCTTGGGAGGACTAGCGGGTGGGTTGAGCAATGAGCAGTTCTTC; CDR3 protein: CASSLGGLAGGLSNEQFF
V gene: TRBV11-1; D gene: .; J gene: TRBJ2-2; clone size: .; CDR3 DNA: TGTGCCAGCAGCTTAGCAGGGGGGAACACCGGGGAGCTGTTTTTT; CDR3 protein: CASSLAGGNTGELFF
V gene: TRBV15; D gene: TRBD1; J gene: TRBJ2-7; clone size: .; CDR3 DNA: TGTGCCACCAGCAGGACCGGGACAGCCTCCGAGCAGTACTTC; CDR3 protein: CATSRTGTASEQYF
V gene: TRBV20-1; D gene: TRBD1; J gene: TRBJ2-7; clone size: once; CDR3 DNA: TGCAGTGCTAGTCTACAGGGGGCCGAGCAGTACTTC; CDR3 protein: CSASLQGAEQYF
V gene: TRBV24-1; D gene: TRBD1; J gene: TRBJ2-7; clone size: few; CDR3 DNA: TGTGCCACCAGTGACCCCGGGACAGGGGACGAGCAGTACTTC; CDR3 protein: CATSDPGTGDEQYF
V gene: TRBV11-2; D gene: .; J gene: TRBJ2-1; clone size: few; CDR3 DNA: TGTGCCAGCAGGGGAACCGGGGGCTCCTACAATGAGCAGTTCTTC; CDR3 protein: CASRGTGGSYNEQFF
V gene: TRBV30; D gene: .; J gene: TRBJ2-3; clone size: .; CDR3 DNA: TGTGCCTGGAGTTCTGAGTCTTTCTCAGGGACGCAGTATTTT; CDR3 protein: CAWSSESFSGTQYF
V gene: TRBV24-1; D gene: .; J gene: TRBJ2-5; clone size: .; CDR3 DNA: TGTGCCACCAGTGACCCCCGGCAGGGAAGGTACCAAGAGACCCAGTACTTC; CDR3 protein: CATSDPRQGRYQETQYF
V gene: TRBV3-1/TRBV3-2; D gene: TRBD1; J gene: TRBJ2-1; clone size: .; CDR3 DNA: TGTGCCAGCAGAGCAGGGGGCGAGGGTGAGCAGTTCTTC; CDR3 protein: CASRAGGEGEQFF
V gene: TRBV4-2; D gene: TRBD2; J gene: TRBJ2-7; clone size: once; CDR3 DNA: TGTGCCAGCAGCCAAGTAGCGGGGGTCGGGGAGCAGTACTTC; CDR3 protein: CASSQVAGVGEQYF
V gene: TRBV9; D gene: TRBD2; J gene: TRBJ2-2; clone size: .; CDR3 DNA: TGTGCCAGCAGCGTAGCGGGAGGGCGACCCGGGGAGCTGTTTTTT; CDR3 protein: CASSVAGGRPGELFF